The 29 T cell receptor beta chains below were found in one sample sequenced in a study of T cell clonality in common variable immunodeficiency. Study findings and constraints: Common variable immunodeficiency TCR beta sequences reportedly had fewer deletions and N-nucleotide insertions.

No antigen has been identified for these receptors. Sequencing was performed with immunoSEQ multiplex PCR; in TCRdb, only in-frame clones are kept and a portion is missing. Singletons are absent from the sample, which has about 32,000 clones. Sequences were obtained from peripheral blood mononuclear cells. These receptors were collected from a human donor with common variable immunodeficiency.

Notes on this clone: The read ends 3 residues shy of where the CDR3 ends; the end is completed using the germline J gene. The chain recombines TRBV19 with TRBJ2-3; 11 nucleotides align to TRBD1. The CDR3 totals 15 residues. The V and J ends lost 3 bases and 4 bases, in that order; junction bases with no gene match: 3. Germline V gene lookup returns CDR1 LNHDA and CDR2 SQIVND (reference sequence). The CDR3 loop is CASSIPGQGADTQYF. CDR3 DNA (partial): TGTGCCAGTAGTATCCCGGGACAGGGGGCAGATACG.

This clone was seen only a few times. The CDR3 is cut off 3 residues early in the read; its end comes from the germline J gene. At the DNA level, this CDR3 is encoded by other sequences in the same sample as well. This rearrangement joins TRBV7-9 to TRBJ1-1; 7 nucleotides align to TRBD1. The length of the CDR3 is 13 residues. Germline values: CDR1 SEHNR, CDR2 FQNEAQ (reference sequence). The ends lost 2 bases at V and 5 bases at J; junction bases unmatched: 2. CDR3 residues: CASSLLQGTEAFF. The CDR3 DNA, read in part, is TGTGCCAGCAGCTTACTACAGGGGACTGAA.

As to this clone: The read ends 3 residues early relative to the CDR3; the germline J gene fills the gap. The V and J genes are TRBV5-1 and TRBJ1-1; possible D gene TRBD1, 5 bases. Trimming removed 0 bases from V and 5 bases from J, with 11 bases in between. The CDR3 spans 14 residues. The germline gives CDR1 SGHRS, CDR2 YFSETQ. The CDR3 DNA, read in part, is TGCGCCAGCAGCTTGGAGGCGGAGGGGACTGAA. This gives the protein CASSLEAEGTE. The CDR3 reads in full as CASSLEAEGTEAFF.

This clone was counted a few times. The read falls 3 residues short of the CDR3 end, and the missing part is taken from the germline J gene. The chain recombines TRBV6-1 with TRBJ1-5; possibly TRBD1 for D (6 bases). In germline, CDR1 is MNHNS, CDR2 SASEGT. Trimming stripped 0 bases from V and 2 bases from J, with 14 bases between. CDR3 size: 17 residues. The part of the CDR3 DNA that was read is TGTGCCAGCAGTGAAGCTGCTGGGGGCATGGGCAATCAGCCC. Its translation is CASSEAAGGMGNQP. The whole CDR3 is CASSEAAGGMGNQPQHF.

This clone was observed a few times. The read gets to within 3 residues of the CDR3 end, and the germline J gene fills in the rest. This chain joins TRBV19 and TRBJ1-2; no definite D call. CDR1 and CDR2 (germline): LNHDA, SQIVND (reference sequence). The length of the CDR3 is 13 residues. Trimming took off 7 bases at V and 4 bases at J, with 13 bases between the two ends. This CDR3 is CASTPRGSYGYTF. The sequenced CDR3 bases are TGTGCCAGTACCCCCCGGGGTAGCTATGGC.

The CDR3 region is CAWSPGQFDYGYTF. The sequenced part of the CDR3 DNA is TGTGCCTGGAGTCCGGGACAGTTTGACTATGGC. This rearrangement joins TRBV30 to TRBJ1-2; 7 positions agree with TRBD1. From the germline J gene comes the end of the CDR3, since the read stops 3 residues before it. The CDR3 is 14 residues long. V lost 2 bases to trimming and J lost 3 bases; unmatched junction nucleotides: 6. Germline V gene lookup returns CDR1 GTSNPN and CDR2 SVGIG (reference sequence).

In its sample, this clone is medium-sized. The read terminates 3 residues before the CDR3 end, so the remaining end is supplied by the germline J gene. J is TRBJ2-7 and V is TRBV4-1; 7 bases are shared with TRBD1. In germline, CDR1 is MGHRA, CDR2 YSYEKL. The CDR3 is made up of 16 amino acids. The V and J ends lost 0 bases and 4 bases, in that order; junction bases with no gene match: 9. The CDR3 bases that were read are TGCGCCAGCAGCCAAGACGACGACAGGGAAGCATACGAG. It encodes CASSQDDDREAYE. The CDR3 as a whole reads CASSQDDDREAYEQYF.

With regard to this clone: The CDR3 goes on 3 residues after the read ends, and that part is filled in from the germline J gene. The chain joins TRBV7-9 to TRBJ1-2; TRBD1 matches 9 bases. The CDR3 loop spans 13 amino acids. CDR1 and CDR2 from the germline V gene are SEHNR and FQNEAQ (reference sequence). CDR3 DNA, as far as it was read: TGTGCCAGCAGCCAACAGGGGGCTGGAGGC. As protein: CASSQQGAGG. The entire CDR3 sequence reads CASSQQGAGGYTF.

The sequenced part of the CDR3 DNA is TGCAGCGCACAGGGGGCGTTGCGCCAAGAGACC. Its protein is CSAQGALRQET. The CDR3 in its entirety is CSAQGALRQETQYF. The chain joins TRBV29-1 to TRBJ2-5; 9 nucleotides match TRBD1. The read halts 3 residues ahead of the CDR3 end, with the missing end drawn from the germline J gene. Germline V gene lookup returns CDR1 SQVTM and CDR2 ANQGSEA. V lost 7 bases and J lost 1; bases outside the gene matches: 7. The CDR3 has 14 residues.

Note on this clone: The read finishes 3 residues shy of the CDR3 end, and the germline J gene is used to complete it. This chain joins TRBV2 and TRBJ2-7; 8 bases agree with TRBD2. CDR1 is SNHLY and CDR2 is FYNNEI in the germline V gene. The CDR3 covers 19 residues. After removal of 2 bases from V and 2 bases from J, the junction contained 17 bases not matched to a gene. The CDR3 sequence is CASSERPAGVLNRPYEQYF. The part of the CDR3 DNA that was read is TGTGCCAGCAGTGAAAGGCCAGCGGGGGTGCTTAATCGACCCTACGAG.

This clone was detected a few times. This CDR3 is CATCGTGNMNTEAFF. CDR3 DNA (partial): TGTGCCACTTGTGGGACAGGGAACATGAACACTGAA. The rearrangement joins TRBV19 to TRBJ1-1; 9 bases match TRBD1. The CDR3 goes on 3 residues after the read ends, and that part is filled in from the germline J gene. Germline CDR1 is LNHDA and CDR2 is SQIVND (reference sequence). There are 15 residues in the CDR3. V gave up 10 bases and J gave up 0 bases; unmatched junction bases: 9.

This clone has at least ten counts. The read ends 3 residues shy of where the CDR3 ends; the end is completed using the germline J gene. The chain uses TRBV14 and TRBJ2-1, with 7 bases that match TRBD2. Losses at the gene ends were 3 bases for V and 1 base for J; bases not matched to a gene: 6. The germline V gene encodes CDR1 SGHDN and CDR2 FVKESK. This CDR3 comprises 16 residues. The CDR3 is CASSQNSGASYNEQFF. The covered CDR3 bases are TGTGCCAGCAGCCAGAACAGCGGGGCTTCCTACAATGAG.

This clone was observed a handful of times. With the read ending 3 residues before the CDR3 end, the germline J gene is used to fill in that end. The rearrangement links TRBV2 to TRBJ1-6; perhaps TRBD1 as D (5 bases). The germline V gene has CDR1 SNHLY and CDR2 FYNNEI. This CDR3 spans 13 amino acids. The CDR3 here is CASSLDRGNTLHF. CDR3 DNA (partial): TGTGCCAGCAGTTTAGACAGAGGGAACACC.

The sample holds a few counts of this clone. The read ends 3 residues before the CDR3 terminus; that terminus is restored from the germline J gene. J is TRBJ1-5 and V is TRBV7-9; a weak D match, TRBD1 (6 bases). The V end was cut by 5 bases, the J end by 6 bases, with 17 bases between. Germline CDR1 reads SEHNR; CDR2 reads FQNEAQ (reference sequence). CDR3 length: 15 amino acids. The CDR3 sequence is CASSLPGAEGQPQHF. CDR3 DNA (partial): TGTGCCAGCAGCCTCCCAGGGGCTGAGGGTCAGCCC.

This clone was found many times. The CDR3 DNA, read in part, is TGTGCCAGCTCACCAGCGCCAGGGGCGAGCGGC. Amino acids: CASSPAPGASG. The entire CDR3 protein reads CASSPAPGASGYTF. The rearrangement joins TRBV18 to TRBJ1-2, with D possibly matching TRBD1 (6 bases). The sequence runs out 3 residues before the end of the CDR3; the remainder is reconstructed from the germline J gene. The CDR3 loop spans 14 amino acids. CDR1 is KGHSH and CDR2 is LQKENI in the germline V gene.

The CDR3 sequence is CASSEAGNRLNTEAFF. CDR3 DNA, as far as it was read: TGTGCCAGCAGTGAAGCAGGTAACAGGCTGAACACTGAA. The chain joins TRBV6-1 to TRBJ1-1; D is perhaps TRBD1 (5 bases). Read sequence stops 3 residues before the CDR3 end, and the germline J gene provides the missing end. Trimming pared 0 bases from V and 0 bases from J, leaving 11 bases between. Germline CDR1 MNHNS, CDR2 SASEGT. The CDR3 runs to 16 residues.

In the case of this clone: The CDR3 goes on 3 residues after the read ends, and that part is filled in from the germline J gene. The V gene is TRBV19, the J gene TRBJ2-7; perhaps TRBD1 as D (6 bases). Germline CDR1 LNHDA, CDR2 SQIVND (reference sequence). CDR3 length: 13 residues. V lost 8 bases, J lost 3 bases, and 14 bases lay in between. Partial CDR3 DNA: TGTGCCAGTTCCCTCCAACAGGGCTACGAG. Its translation: CASSLQQGYE. The CDR3 as a whole reads CASSLQQGYEQYF.

This clone was counted between two and nine times. The sequence runs out 3 residues before the end of the CDR3; the remainder is reconstructed from the germline J gene. The V gene is TRBV7-2, the J gene TRBJ1-2; the D gene is possibly TRBD1 (6 bases). Per germline, CDR1 SGHTA and CDR2 FQGNSA. V lost 5 bases, J lost 3 bases, and 16 bases lay in between. CDR3 length: 15 amino acids. CDR3 DNA (partial): TGTGCCAGCAGCCTACCGTGGGACACCTACTATGGC. Amino acids: CASSLPWDTYYG. The full CDR3 sequence reads CASSLPWDTYYGYTF.

This clone was found many times. Read coverage stops 3 residues before the CDR3 terminus; the germline J gene supplies the remainder. V and J are TRBV10-1 and TRBJ2-3, with D perhaps TRBD1 (5 bases). The CDR3 is 13 amino acids. Trimming removed 6 bases at V and 6 bases at J, with 13 bases between. Germline lookup yields CDR1 WNHNN and CDR2 SYGVQD (reference sequence). The CDR3 sequence: CASSGHPQDTQYF. The DNA read from the CDR3 is TGCGCCAGCAGCGGACACCCCCAGGATACG.

This clone has at least ten counts. The CDR3 goes on 3 residues after the read ends, and that part is filled in from the germline J gene. The chain uses TRBV19 and TRBJ1-2; D might be TRBD1 (6 bases). V was pared by 6 bases and J by 7 bases, with 21 bases between. Germline CDR1 and CDR2: LNHDA and SQIVND (reference sequence). CDR3 length: 15 amino acids. CDR3 loop: CASSRPQGWGSGYTF. The sequenced CDR3 bases are TGTGCCAGTAGCCGACCACAGGGATGGGGTAGTGGC.

In its sample, this clone was seen a few times. The observed sequence ends 3 residues before the CDR3 terminus, with the missing tail filled in from the germline J gene. The gene calls are TRBV5-1 and TRBJ2-1; 9 nucleotides agree with TRBD2. Germline V gene sequence: CDR1 SGHRS, CDR2 YFSETQ. The CDR3 sequence is 17 residues long. Germline trimming cut 0 bases from V and 8 bases from J; bases unmatched to any gene: 12. The CDR3 is CASSLDSGGGRFDEQFF. CDR3 bases read: TGCGCCAGCAGCTTGGATAGCGGGGGCGGACGATTCGATGAG.

This clone showed up many times. The read falls 3 residues short of the CDR3 end, and the missing part is taken from the germline J gene. This chain joins TRBV20-1 and TRBJ2-2, with TRBD2 matching 12 bases. Germline CDR1 and CDR2: DFQATT and SNEGSKA (reference sequence). The CDR3 sequence is 14 residues long. V shed 6 bases and J 6 bases; nucleotides not matched to a gene: 5. The CDR3 sequence is CSAPTSGGSGELFF. Incomplete CDR3 DNA: TGCAGTGCCCCAACTAGCGGGGGGTCCGGGGAG.

A note on this clone: The read ends 3 residues shy of where the CDR3 ends; the end is completed using the germline J gene. V and J are TRBV7-8 and TRBJ1-5, with D unresolved. The CDR3 is made up of 18 amino acids. From germline, CDR1 is SGHVS and CDR2 FQNEAQ. Trimming left V 0 bases short and J 3 bases short, with 18 bases between. CDR3 DNA (partial): TGTGCCAGCAGCTTAGCTCGTGTCAGTCTCTTTGCCAATCAGCCC. Protein sequence: CASSLARVSLFANQP. The complete CDR3 protein is CASSLARVSLFANQPQHF.

This clone was counted only a few times. The read stops 3 residues short of the end of the CDR3; the missing end is completed from the germline J gene. The chain uses TRBV18 and TRBJ1-5, with D tentatively TRBD1 (6 bases). The CDR3 contains 14 residues. The V end was cut by 3 bases, the J end by 3 bases, with 9 bases between. Germline V lookup: CDR1 KGHSH, CDR2 LQKENI. The part of the CDR3 DNA that was read is TGTGCCAGCTCACCGGACAGCTACAATCAGCCC. This encodes CASSPDSYNQP. The CDR3 in its entirety is CASSPDSYNQPQHF.

This clone was detected many times. The DNA ends 3 residues before the CDR3 does, and the rest of the CDR3 is filled in from the germline J gene. The rearrangement joins TRBV6-2 or TRBV6-3 to TRBJ1-2, with D tentatively TRBD1 (5 bases). Germline V lookup: CDR1 MNHEY, CDR2 SVGEGT. CDR3 length: 12 residues. The covered CDR3 bases are TGTGCCAGCAGAATGACAGTTGGGGGC. Its translation is CASRMTVGG. Given in full, the CDR3 is CASRMTVGGYTF.

This clone was seen many times. The read ends 3 residues early relative to the CDR3; the germline J gene fills the gap. The chain employs TRBV20-1 and TRBJ2-5; 8 bases are shared with TRBD2. This CDR3 region has 13 residues. CDR1 is DFQATT and CDR2 is SNEGSKA in the germline V gene (reference sequence). The J segment lost 5 bases and the V segment lost 3 bases, leaving 5 bases of the junction unmatched. The covered CDR3 bases are TGCAGTGCTAGGACTAGCGCGGGGGAGACC. Encoded protein: CSARTSAGET. The full-length CDR3 reads as CSARTSAGETQYF.

In the case of this clone: The CDR3 end is not reached by the read, which stops 3 residues before it; the germline J gene fills it in. The chain combines TRBV30 with TRBJ1-5; possibly TRBD1 for D (5 bases). The germline V gene has CDR1 GTSNPN and CDR2 SVGIG (reference sequence). The CDR3 sequence is 12 residues long. Trimming removed 5 bases at V and 4 bases at J, with 9 bases between. This CDR3 reads CAWGRGNQPQHF. The part of the CDR3 DNA that was read is TGTGCCTGGGGGAGGGGAAATCAGCCC.

This clone appeared a few times. The part of the CDR3 DNA that was read is TGTGCCAGCAGCTTATCCCCGGGGGACAGGGATGGC. This gives the protein CASSLSPGDRDG. From start to end, the CDR3 is CASSLSPGDRDGYTF. The V and J genes are TRBV13 and TRBJ1-2; 9 bases map to TRBD1. The read finishes 3 residues shy of the CDR3 end, and the germline J gene is used to complete it. The CDR3 is 15 residues long. CDR1 PRHDT and CDR2 FYEKMQ come from the germline V gene (reference sequence). V dropped 2 bases and J dropped 6; count of bases not matched to a gene: 7.

This clone appeared a few times. The sequenced fragment ends 3 residues before the CDR3 boundary, so the rest is inferred from the germline J gene. V gene TRBV7-9 combines with J gene TRBJ1-1, with unresolved D. The germline V and J ends were trimmed by 11 bases and 0 bases, with 7 bases remaining between them. Germline assignment: CDR1 SEHNR and CDR2 FQNEAQ (reference sequence). The CDR3 has 11 amino acids. Partial CDR3 DNA: TGTGCCGGACTAATGAACACTGAA. This gives the protein CAGLMNTE. The entire CDR3 is CAGLMNTEAFF. The complete variable domain, with remaining parts taken from reference TRBV7-9 and TRBJ1-1, reads DTGVSQNPRHKITKRGQNVTFRCDPISEHNRLYWYRQTLGQGPEFLTYFQNEAQLEKSRLLSDRFSAERPKGSFSTLEIQRTEQGDSAMYLCAGLMNTEAFFGQGTRLTVV.